This T cell receptor (beta chain) was profiled in a study of blood T cell repertoires in COVID-19. Across the whole study: Spain, Italy and the United States supplied samples that represented acute and convalescent COVID-19. Nucleic acid was either cDNA or gDNA, and it came from T cells, B-cell-depleted T cells, or PBMCs.

In the source study's methods: Reference gene primer amplification gave nucleated cell count estimates. Repertoires were generated with immunoSEQ multiplex PCR, while TCRdb's copy carries only in-frame clones and drops some. That table supplies the V and J calls and clone size; D and trimming were determined from the DNA. The table records 120,000 or so clones, approximately 90% of them present only once. Germline CDR1 and CDR2: SGHVS and FQNEAQ. The CDR3 is 16 residues long. The ends were cut back, 3 bases at V and 8 bases at J, with 22 bases in the middle. The clonotype comes from a woman between 45 and 65 years old with acute or convalescent COVID-19. The sample taken for sequencing was peripheral blood. The chain links TRBV7-8 to TRBJ1-2, with a tentative D call TRBD1 (6 bases). The CDR3 bases are TGTGCCAGCAGCTTCCTAGGGGGAAGCTCCACGTACGGCTACACCTTC. Protein sequence: CASSFLGGSSTYGYTF.